This is a list of T cell receptor beta chains from one sample in a study of immune evolution from preneoplasia to lung adenocarcinoma. Sequencing used immunoSEQ multiplex PCR; TCRdb keeps in-frame clones, though not all of them. The data contain roughly 1,000 clones, 80% of them seen just once; the ten biggest clones take up around 8.7%. Sequenced material: FFPE tissue from an adenomatous hyperplasia lung lesion. Every receptor here comes from a person aged 55-80 years with lung adenocarcinoma. Both conserved end residues are part of each CDR3.

v_call cdr3_aa
TRBV20-1 CSASKGTEAFF
TRBV9 CASTPGLAGGPLYEQYF
TRBV7-9 CASSLAGAQGETQYF
TRBV7-9 CASSPTSGVFNEQFF
TRBV19 CASSEALADKTGKLFF
TRBV4-2 CASSQDGGGESYEQYF
TRBV4-1 CASSPGLSSYNEQFF
TRBV4-1 CASSLGLNTGELFF
TRBV2 CASSEVIGAIQYF
TRBV29-1 CSVVVDRDGYTF
TRBV25-1 CASSELRSGANNEQFF
TRBV5-1 CASRTGGTDTQYF
TRBV28 CASTTFPDSYEQYF
TRBV10-2 CASRGQSWETQYF
TRBV6-6 CASSYGGGGEKLFF
TRBV14 CASSQGTPNTGELFF
TRBV28 CASSPRRLGPQHF
TRBV4-1 CASSQDPGTGTSGNTIYF
TRBV7-6 CASSKPGQLSGANVLTF
TRBV27 CASSPLYLGENTEAFF
TRBV28 CASSSEGRSYSDEQFF
TRBV4-2 CASSQGLADYNEQFF
TRBV19 CASSIRGDSANQPQHF
TRBV19 CASSETQNQPQHF
TRBV5-4 CASSLGWGQGGAFF
TRBV7-7 CASSSGTLHTGELFF
TRBV18 CASSPLALADTNTEAFF
TRBV28 CASSSPFLREGRGETQYF
TRBV19 CASSEEINYGYTF
TRBV4-1 CASSRLNSLSSYEQYF
TRBV25-1 CASSEASGGLTGELFF
TRBV19 CASSTPGHRNTEAFF
TRBV9 CASSVGGGAYTGELFF
TRBV10-3 CAITEGAPSPLHF
TRBV27 CASRPHPQGVIDEQYF
TRBV18 CASSISDGANTQYF
TRBV4-1 CASSQGVRGNSEAFF
TRBV29-1 CSVELSGSSYNEQFF
TRBV5-1 CSSSLAVGNYEQYF
TRBV6-6 CASLRGDTEAFF
TRBV5-8 CASVQRISNTGELFF
TRBV2 CASSDREKLFF
TRBV9 CASSANTRTNEQYF
TRBV9 CASSSRDRVTGANVLTF